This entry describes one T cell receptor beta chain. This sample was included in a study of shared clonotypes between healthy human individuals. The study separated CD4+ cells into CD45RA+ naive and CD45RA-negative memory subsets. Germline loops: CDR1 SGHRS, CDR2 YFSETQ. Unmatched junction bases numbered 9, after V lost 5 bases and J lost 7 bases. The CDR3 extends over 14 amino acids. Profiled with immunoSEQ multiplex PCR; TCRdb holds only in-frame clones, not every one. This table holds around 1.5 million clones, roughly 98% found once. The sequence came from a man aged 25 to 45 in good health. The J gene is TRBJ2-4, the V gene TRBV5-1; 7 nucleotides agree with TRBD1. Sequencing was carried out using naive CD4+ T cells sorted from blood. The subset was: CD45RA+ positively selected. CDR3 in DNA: TGCGCCAGCAGAGGACAGGAGCAATGGAACATTCAGTACTTC. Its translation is CASRGQEQWNIQYF.